The 30 T cell receptor beta chains in this list originate from one sample, sequenced in a study of early T cells in non-severe SARS-CoV-2 infection. One entry per CDR3 protein, called by TCRdb with MiXCR from the 5' RACE reads. The table has tens of thousands of distinct CDR3 sequences, about 9.1% seen once. Sequenced material: whole blood. Receptors originate from an adult who was a healthcare worker with PCR-confirmed SARS-CoV-2 infection or an uninfected control (not recorded which).

In its sample, this clonotype was seen many times. The chain has TRBV11-2 and TRBJ1-1; TRBD1 agrees at 7 bases. The CDR3 totals 16 residues. CDR1 is SGHAT and CDR2 is FQNNGV in the germline V gene. Unmatched junction bases numbered 6, after V lost 1 base and J lost 1 base. CDR3 amino acids: CASSLVTGVGNTEAFF. The CDR3, as DNA: TGTGCCAGCAGCTTAGTTACAGGGGTGGGGAACACTGAAGCTTTCTTT.

The sample holds a few counts of this clonotype. V gene TRBV12-3 or TRBV12-4 combines with J gene TRBJ1-2, with TRBD1 identical over 12 bases. Unmatched junction bases numbered 8, after V lost 3 bases and J lost 6 bases. CDR3 length: 16 residues. The CDR3 region has the DNA TGTGCCAGCAGTTTGGGGACAGGGGGCATCAACGATGGCTACACCTTC. Translated: CASSLGTGGINDGYTF.

The chain joins TRBV10-2 to TRBJ2-1; D might be TRBD2 (5 bases). The CDR3 loop spans 13 amino acids. The V gene's germline CDR1 is WSHSY and CDR2 SAAADI. V was cut by 8 bases and J by 5 bases, with 13 bases left in between. The CDR3 region is CASGTRVNNEQFF. The CDR3 DNA follows: TGCGCCAGCGGAACTAGAGTGAACAATGAGCAGTTCTTC.

This clonotype was seen repeatedly, ten times or more. The rearrangement uses TRBV20-1 and TRBJ2-3; 8 bases are shared with TRBD2. The CDR3 has 15 residues. The germline CDR1 and CDR2 sequences are DFQATT and SNEGSKA (reference sequence). J gave up 3 bases and V 6 bases, and 11 bases lay outside the gene matches. The CDR3 reads CSALSPRLATDTQYF. Written as DNA, the CDR3 is TGCAGTGCCCTCAGTCCGAGACTAGCGACAGATACGCAGTATTTT.

This clonotype was recorded many times. The chain employs TRBV7-2 and TRBJ2-7; D call uncertain. V lost 5 bases to trimming and J lost 0 bases, with 17 bases between them. The CDR3 is made up of 16 amino acids. Germline V gene lookup returns CDR1 SGHTA and CDR2 FQGNSA. The CDR3 region is CASSDPQTLFSYEQYF. CDR3 sequence (DNA): TGTGCCAGCAGCGACCCCCAGACACTTTTCTCCTACGAGCAGTACTTC.

The chain recombines TRBV7-2 with TRBJ2-7; D ambiguous. There are 15 residues in the CDR3. Germline V gene sequence: CDR1 SGHTA, CDR2 FQGNSA. Trimming left V 3 bases short and J 6 bases short, with 18 bases between. The CDR3 bases are TGTGCCAGCAGCTTCATGCTTGGGTCGCCTGGCGAGCAGTACTTC. Encoded protein: CASSFMLGSPGEQYF.

V usage is TRBV5-5 and J usage is TRBJ2-6; the D is unclear. This CDR3 is 14 amino acids long. Trimming shortened V by 0 bases and J by 9 bases, and 10 bases separated the two germline ends. Germline V CDR1 and CDR2: SGHKS, YYEKEE (reference sequence). CDR3 DNA sequence: TGTGCCAGCAGCTTGGCCCCCTCGGGCAACGTCCTGACTTTC. Amino acid sequence: CASSLAPSGNVLTF.

This clonotype was counted at least ten times. This sequence joins TRBV19 and TRBJ2-1; D may be TRBD1 (6 bases). This CDR3 comprises 16 residues. V was pared by 5 bases and J by 8 bases, with 22 bases between. In germline, CDR1 is LNHDA, CDR2 SQIVND (reference sequence). In DNA form, the CDR3 reads TGTGCCAGTAGTCCACGCTACAGGGTTAACGCAGATGAGCAGTTCTTC. The encoded protein is CASSPRYRVNADEQFF. The whole variable domain, remainder taken from reference TRBV19 and TRBJ2-1, is DGGITQSPKYLFRKEGQNVTLSCEQNLNHDAMYWYRQDPGQGLRLIYYSQIVNDFQKGDIAEGYSVSREKKESFPLTVTSAQKNPTAFYLCASSPRYRVNADEQFFGPGTRLTVL.

This clonotype was counted ten times or more. The chain joins TRBV18 to TRBJ1-5; no clear D gene. The CDR3 consists of 15 residues. Germline V gene sequence: CDR1 KGHSH, CDR2 LQKENI. The V gene lost 3 bases and the J gene lost 2 bases, with 11 bases spanning the gap. In DNA, the CDR3 is TGTGCCAGCTCACCGCTGGCGGGTGGCAATCAGCCCCAGCATTTT. This codes for CASSPLAGGNQPQHF.

This clonotype has ten or more counts. The V call is TRBV7-2, the J call TRBJ2-1; 9 bases match TRBD2. CDR1 SGHTA and CDR2 FQGNSA come from the germline V gene. The ends lost 4 bases at V and 6 bases at J; junction bases unmatched: 4. There are 14 residues in the CDR3. As DNA, the CDR3 is TGTGCCAGCAGCTATAGCGGGGGTACCAATGAGCAGTTCTTC. Protein sequence: CASSYSGGTNEQFF.

This clonotype was seen many times. The chain carries TRBV12-3 or TRBV12-4 and TRBJ2-1; 7 nucleotides match TRBD2. The CDR3 spans 16 residues. The V gene end was trimmed by 5 bases and the J gene end by 5 bases; junction bases not matched to a gene: 12. The CDR3 DNA is TGTGCCAGCAGTCTACTAGCGAGACTCCAGGACAATGAGCAGTTCTTC. This sequence encodes CASSLLARLQDNEQFF.

V is TRBV20-1 and J is TRBJ1-6, with TRBD1 matching 8 bases. From germline, CDR1 is DFQATT and CDR2 SNEGSKA (reference sequence). This CDR3 spans 16 amino acids. The V and J ends lost 3 bases and 6 bases, in that order; junction bases with no gene match: 10. CDR3 loop: CSASGGQGRSNSPLHF. CDR3 bases: TGCAGTGCTAGTGGTGGACAGGGCAGGTCTAATTCACCCCTCCACTTT.

In its sample, this clonotype was seen many times. The J gene is TRBJ2-3, the V gene TRBV9; 7 bases fit TRBD2. The CDR3 contains 17 residues. The V and J ends lost 4 bases and 2 bases, in that order; junction bases with no gene match: 13. Germline assignment: CDR1 SGDLS and CDR2 YYNGEE. CDR3 region: CASSTPRWGTTTDTQYF. CDR3 in DNA: TGTGCCAGCAGCACCCCCCGGTGGGGGACTACCACAGATACGCAGTATTTT.

The gene calls are TRBV29-1 and TRBJ2-5; no reliable D call. The length of the CDR3 is 10 residues. Trimming pared 4 bases from V and 5 bases from J, leaving 5 bases between. Germline CDR1 SQVTM, CDR2 ANQGSEA. The CDR3 DNA reads as TGCAGCGTTGCATTCGAGACCCAGTACTTC. This encodes CSVAFETQYF.

Sample share makes this clonotype medium-sized. This chain links TRBV10-2 with TRBJ1-1; TRBD1 matches 7 bases. Germline V lookup: CDR1 WSHSY, CDR2 SAAADI. V was pared by 4 bases and J by 2 bases, with 4 bases of the junction left unmatched. This CDR3 contains 14 residues. The CDR3 bases are TGCGCCAGCAGTGGTGGGACAGCCAACACTGAAGCTTTCTTT. It specifies CASSGGTANTEAFF.

The chain couples TRBV5-6 to TRBJ2-3, with TRBD1 as a possible D gene (6 bases). Between the trimmed V and J ends, which lost 4 bases and 5 bases, there was a span of 11 bases. Germline CDR1 SGHDT, CDR2 YYEEEE. The CDR3 totals 13 residues. The CDR3 nucleotides are TGTGCCAGCAGCCTGGGGGCTGAAGATACGCAGTATTTT. Translation: CASSLGAEDTQYF.

This clonotype was seen a few times. The chain carries TRBV5-1 and TRBJ2-3; 8 bases are a match to TRBD2. The J segment lost 0 bases and the V segment lost 2 bases, leaving 8 bases of the junction unmatched. Germline CDR1 is SGHRS and CDR2 is YFSETQ. The length of the CDR3 is 17 residues. Written as DNA, the CDR3 is TGCGCCAGCAGCTTCGATCTTAGCGGGGCTAGCACAGATACGCAGTATTTT. This gives the protein CASSFDLSGASTDTQYF. Using reference TRBV5-1 and TRBJ2-3 for the parts outside the CDR3, the full variable domain is KAGVTQTPRYLIKTRGQQVTLSCSPISGHRSVSWYQQTPGQGLQFLFEYFSETQRNKGNFPGRFSGRQFSNSRSEMNVSTLELGDSALYLCASSFDLSGASTDTQYFGPGTRLTVL.

The V and J genes are TRBV12-3 or TRBV12-4 and TRBJ2-5, with D unclear. Deletions cut 6 bases from V and 3 bases from J, with 8 bases between. The CDR3 covers 12 residues. CDR3 nucleotide sequence: TGTGCCAGCAGAACAACTGAAGAGACCCAGTACTTC. Protein: CASRTTEETQYF.

The V and J genes are TRBV29-1 and TRBJ1-2, with TRBD1 as a possible D gene (5 bases). The length of the CDR3 is 12 residues. Germline CDR1 is SQVTM and CDR2 is ANQGSEA. Trimming pared 8 bases from V and 2 bases from J, leaving 12 bases between. CDR3 residues: CSLLGDNYGYTF. The DNA of the CDR3 is TGCAGCCTCCTAGGGGACAACTATGGCTACACCTTC.

There are many counts of this clonotype. The chain is built from TRBV5-1 and TRBJ2-1; the D call may be TRBD1 or TRBD2 (5 bases each). The germline gives CDR1 SGHRS, CDR2 YFSETQ. Trimming shortened V by 1 base and J by 5 bases, and 10 bases separated the two germline ends. The CDR3 sequence is 14 residues long. The CDR3 region is CASSLMGTDNEQFF. The CDR3 DNA is TGCGCCAGCAGCTTGATGGGGACCGACAATGAGCAGTTCTTC.

The CDR3 reads CASSQSGRVDEQYF. The CDR3 nucleotides read TGTGCCAGTAGCCAAAGCGGGAGGGTTGACGAGCAGTACTTC. The gene calls are TRBV19 and TRBJ2-7; 10 nucleotides line up with TRBD2. In germline, CDR1 is LNHDA, CDR2 SQIVND (reference sequence). The CDR3 length is 14 residues. The trim removed 6 bases at V and 5 bases at J, leaving 7 bases unmatched. The variable domain in full, completed from reference TRBV19 and TRBJ2-7, reads DGGITQSPKYLFRKEGQNVTLSCEQNLNHDAMYWYRQDPGQGLRLIYYSQIVNDFQKGDIAEGYSVSREKKESFPLTVTSAQKNPTAFYLCASSQSGRVDEQYFGPGTRLTVT.

This clonotype appeared many times. V is TRBV29-1 and J is TRBJ2-1; D is ambiguous. The V end lost 2 bases, the J end lost 4 bases, and 0 bases lay between the germline ends. This CDR3 is built from 10 residues. Germline CDR1 reads SQVTM; CDR2 reads ANQGSEA. CDR3 residues: CSVEYNEQFF. The CDR3 bases are TGCAGCGTTGAATACAATGAGCAGTTCTTC.

The chain combines TRBV10-3 with TRBJ2-1; D assignment may be TRBD1 or TRBD2 (5 bases each). The germline V and J ends were trimmed by 4 bases and 8 bases, with 21 bases remaining between them. Germline loops: CDR1 ENHRY, CDR2 SYGVKD. The CDR3 sequence is 16 residues long. CDR3 DNA sequence: TGTGCCATCAGTGGTATTCAGGGACCACGCCTTGATGAGCAGTTCTTC. Amino acid sequence: CAISGIQGPRLDEQFF.

The V and J genes are TRBV7-8 and TRBJ2-1; tentatively, D is TRBD1 (6 bases). Germline CDR1 reads SGHVS; CDR2 reads FQNEAQ. This CDR3 is built from 17 residues. V was cut by 3 bases and J by 5 bases, with 20 bases left in between. CDR3 nucleotide sequence: TGTGCCAGCAGCTTGCCGCCGGGACACCTACTTAACAATGAGCAGTTCTTC. The encoded protein is CASSLPPGHLLNNEQFF.

The CDR3 is CASSLGGYRAYEQYF. The CDR3 coding sequence is TGTGCCAGCAGCTTAGGGGGTTATAGGGCCTACGAGCAGTACTTC. The rearrangement joins TRBV7-2 to TRBJ2-7; D is unresolved. Germline CDR1 is SGHTA and CDR2 is FQGNSA. Trimming took off 1 base at V and 2 bases at J, with 12 bases between the two ends. The CDR3 covers 15 residues.

This clonotype was seen more than once but under ten times. J is TRBJ2-1 and V is TRBV20-1; D unresolved. This CDR3 is 12 amino acids long. Germline V gives CDR1 DFQATT, CDR2 SNEGSKA (reference sequence). The ends were cut back, 3 bases at V and 8 bases at J, with 11 bases in the middle. For the CDR3, the DNA is TGCAGTGCTAGGGGAACGGTCCATGAGCAGTTCTTC. This gives the protein CSARGTVHEQFF.

Only a few counts were recorded for this clonotype. J is TRBJ2-2 and V is TRBV12-3 or TRBV12-4; maybe TRBD1 (6 bases). Between the trimmed V and J ends, which lost 6 bases and 6 bases, there was a span of 11 bases. The CDR3 consists of 13 residues. In DNA, the CDR3 is TGTGCCAGCAGGGCGACAGGTCCCGGGGAGCTGTTTTTT. Protein sequence: CASRATGPGELFF.

This clonotype was seen repeatedly, ten times or more. J is TRBJ2-5 and V is TRBV20-1; no clear D. Germline V gene lookup returns CDR1 DFQATT and CDR2 SNEGSKA (reference sequence). The CDR3 consists of 12 residues. CDR3 region: CSLLSPLETQYF. CDR3 sequence (DNA): TGCAGCCTCCTTAGCCCCTTAGAGACCCAGTACTTC.

This clonotype appeared a few times. The chain joins TRBV11-2 to TRBJ2-7; D is undetermined. CDR3 length: 15 amino acids. Germline V gene sequence: CDR1 SGHAT, CDR2 FQNNGV. V gave up 0 bases and J gave up 3 bases, with 12 bases separating them. The CDR3 here is CASSLDTRAIYEQYF. The DNA of the CDR3 is TGTGCCAGCAGCTTAGACACCCGGGCGATCTACGAGCAGTACTTC.

This clonotype was seen at least ten times. The V call is TRBV5-5, the J call TRBJ2-1, with TRBD2 identical over 10 bases. Germline V lookup: CDR1 SGHKS, CDR2 YYEKEE (reference sequence). This CDR3 is built from 13 residues. Trimming took 2 bases from V and 9 from J; bases not matched to a gene: 2. The CDR3: CASSFLAGAEQFF. The CDR3 nucleotides read TGTGCCAGCAGCTTCCTAGCGGGGGCTGAGCAGTTCTTC.